These 6 T cell receptor beta chains were all obtained from the same sample, sequenced in a study of blood T cell repertoires in COVID-19. Only in-frame clones appear in the TCRdb table, and some are missing; sequencing was by immunoSEQ multiplex PCR. The data contain about 400,000 clones, around nine tenths of them singletons. Sequencing was performed on PBMCs or T cells enriched from blood (not recorded which). The receptors here all came from a woman between 45 and 60 years old who had recovered from COVID-19.

This clone was seen only once. At the DNA level, this CDR3 is encoded by other sequences in the same sample as well. This chain links TRBV4-1 with TRBJ1-2, with D perhaps TRBD1 (6 bases). The germline CDR1 and CDR2 sequences are MGHRA and YSYEKL. This CDR3 comprises 15 residues. Trimming removed 0 bases from V and 1 base from J, with 9 bases in between. The CDR3, as DNA: TGCGCCAGCAGCCAAGAGGGCAGGGGTAACTATGGCTACACCTTC. This sequence encodes CASSQEGRGNYGYTF.

This chain uses TRBV15 with TRBJ2-1, with TRBD2 matching over 8 bases. Germline V lookup: CDR1 LNHNV, CDR2 YYDKDF (reference sequence). V lost 5 bases, J lost 2 bases, and 5 bases stayed unmatched. The CDR3 runs 15 residues. CDR3 sequence (DNA): TGTGCCACCAGCCCTCCGGGGGGGGCCTACAATGAGCAGTTCTTC. Amino acid sequence: CATSPPGGAYNEQFF.

The rearrangement joins TRBV7-8 to TRBJ2-2; TRBD2 might be the D (7 bases). Trimming removed 8 bases at V and 4 bases at J, with 20 bases between. The CDR3 totals 16 residues. Germline V gene lookup returns CDR1 SGHVS and CDR2 FQNEAQ. CDR3 bases: TGTGCCAGCGCTACGGCGGGGGCGAGGGGCACCGGGGAGCTGTTTTTT. Protein: CASATAGARGTGELFF.

This chain joins TRBV19 and TRBJ2-2, with 9 bases fitting TRBD1. The CDR3 is made up of 15 amino acids. CDR1 LNHDA and CDR2 SQIVND come from the germline V gene (reference sequence). V was clipped by 6 bases and J by 10 bases; unmatched bases: 12. Here the CDR3 reads CASRTAGTGFPELFF. DNA for the CDR3: TGTGCCAGTAGGACCGCCGGGACAGGGTTTCCGGAGCTGTTTTTT.

The CDR3 reads CASSFGSDFYGYTF. CDR3 DNA: TGCGCCAGCAGCTTCGGATCAGACTTCTATGGCTACACCTTC. The rearrangement uses TRBV5-1 and TRBJ1-2; no clear D gene. Germline V gene sequence: CDR1 SGHRS, CDR2 YFSETQ. This CDR3 contains 14 residues. Between the trimmed V and J ends, which lost 2 bases and 4 bases, there was a span of 12 bases. The full variable domain, rest sourced from reference TRBV5-1 and TRBJ1-2, is KAGVTQTPRYLIKTRGQQVTLSCSPISGHRSVSWYQQTPGQGLQFLFEYFSETQRNKGNFPGRFSGRQFSNSRSEMNVSTLELGDSALYLCASSFGSDFYGYTFGSGTRLTVV.

The chain links TRBV2 to TRBJ1-2; D uncertain. Germline V gene data show CDR1 as SNHLY and CDR2 as FYNNEI. This CDR3 spans 14 amino acids. V was clipped by 7 bases and J by 1 base, with 13 bases between them. This chain's CDR3 is CASKRDPFNYGYTF. The CDR3 bases are TGTGCCAGCAAGCGGGATCCCTTTAACTATGGCTACACCTTC.